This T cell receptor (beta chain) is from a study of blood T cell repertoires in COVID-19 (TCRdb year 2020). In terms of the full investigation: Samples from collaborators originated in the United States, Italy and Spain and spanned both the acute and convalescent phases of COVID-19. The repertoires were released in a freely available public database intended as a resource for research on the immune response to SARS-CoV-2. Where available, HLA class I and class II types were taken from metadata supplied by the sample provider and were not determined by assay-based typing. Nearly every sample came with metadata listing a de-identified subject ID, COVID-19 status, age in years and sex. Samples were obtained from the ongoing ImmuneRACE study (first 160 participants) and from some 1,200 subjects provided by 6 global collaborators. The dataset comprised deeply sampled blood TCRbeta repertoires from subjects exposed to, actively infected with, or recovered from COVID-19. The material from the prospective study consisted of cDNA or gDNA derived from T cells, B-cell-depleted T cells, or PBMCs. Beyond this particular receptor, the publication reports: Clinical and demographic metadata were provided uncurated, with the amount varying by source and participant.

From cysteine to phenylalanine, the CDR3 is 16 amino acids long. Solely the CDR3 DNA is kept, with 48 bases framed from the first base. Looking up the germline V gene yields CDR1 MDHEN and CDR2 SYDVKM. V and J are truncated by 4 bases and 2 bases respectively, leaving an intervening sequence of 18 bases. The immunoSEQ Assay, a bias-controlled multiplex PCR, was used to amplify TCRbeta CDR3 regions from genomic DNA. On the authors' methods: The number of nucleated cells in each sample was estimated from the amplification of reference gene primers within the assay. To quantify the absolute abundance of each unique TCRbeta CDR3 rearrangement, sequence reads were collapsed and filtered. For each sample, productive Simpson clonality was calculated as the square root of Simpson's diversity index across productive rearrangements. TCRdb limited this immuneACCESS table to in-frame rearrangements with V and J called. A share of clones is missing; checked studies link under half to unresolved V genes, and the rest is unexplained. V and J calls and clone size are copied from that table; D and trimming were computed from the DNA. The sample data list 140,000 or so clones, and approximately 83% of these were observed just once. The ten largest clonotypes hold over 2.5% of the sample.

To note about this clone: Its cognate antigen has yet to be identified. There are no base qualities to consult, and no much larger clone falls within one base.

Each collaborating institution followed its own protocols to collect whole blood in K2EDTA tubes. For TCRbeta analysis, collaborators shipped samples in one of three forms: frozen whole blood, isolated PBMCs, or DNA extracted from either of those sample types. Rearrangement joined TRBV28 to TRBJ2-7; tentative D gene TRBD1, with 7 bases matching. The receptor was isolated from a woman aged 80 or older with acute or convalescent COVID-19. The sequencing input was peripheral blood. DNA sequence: TGTGCCAGCAGTTCCCCATCCAGGGGGGTTGCCTACGAGCAGTACTTC. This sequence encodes CASSSPSRGVAYEQYF.